This T cell receptor beta chain was sequenced for a study of CD8 T cells in ankylosing spondylitis. The authors made TCR beta libraries by quantitative 5'-RACE with molecular barcodes. TCRdb reprocessed the 5' RACE reads with MiXCR, giving one entry per CDR3 protein. This sample has about 360,000 distinct CDR3 sequences, with roughly 20% found just once. The CDR3 is 17 amino acids. V was trimmed by 4 bases and J by 3 bases, leaving 20 bases between them. This clonotype was observed a few times. Sequencing was performed on blood, either unsorted or a sorted T cell fraction (not recorded which). The sequence came from a male donor with ankylosing spondylitis or in good health (not recorded which). The gene calls are TRBV12-3 or TRBV12-4 and TRBJ2-3; D tentatively fits TRBD1 or TRBD2 (6 bases each). The chain's CDR3 is CASSSSYGGLTTDTQYF. CDR3 in DNA: TGTGCCAGCAGTTCGTCGTACGGGGGCTTAACAACAGATACGCAGTATTTT.